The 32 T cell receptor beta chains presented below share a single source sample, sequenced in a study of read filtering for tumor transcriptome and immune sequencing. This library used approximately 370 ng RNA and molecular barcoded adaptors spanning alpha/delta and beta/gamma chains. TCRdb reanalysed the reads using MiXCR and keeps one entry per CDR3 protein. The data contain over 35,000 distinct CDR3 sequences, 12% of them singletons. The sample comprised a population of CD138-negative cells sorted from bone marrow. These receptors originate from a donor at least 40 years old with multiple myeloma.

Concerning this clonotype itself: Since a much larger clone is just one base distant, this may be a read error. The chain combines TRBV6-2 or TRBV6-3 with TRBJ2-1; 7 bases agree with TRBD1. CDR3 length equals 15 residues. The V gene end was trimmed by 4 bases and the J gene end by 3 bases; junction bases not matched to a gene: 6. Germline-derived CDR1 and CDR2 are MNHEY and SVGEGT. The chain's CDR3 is CASSFPPGGYNEQFF. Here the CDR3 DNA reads TGTGCCAGCAGTTTCCCCCCAGGGGGCTACAATGAGCAGTTCTTC.

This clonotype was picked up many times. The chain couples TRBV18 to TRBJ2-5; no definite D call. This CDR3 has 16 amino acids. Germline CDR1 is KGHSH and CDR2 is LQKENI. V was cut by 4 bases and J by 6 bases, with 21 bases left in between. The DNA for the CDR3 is TGTGCCAGCTCACAACAAGAACTGGGTAGGGCCAAGACCCAGTACTTC. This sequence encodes CASSQQELGRAKTQYF.

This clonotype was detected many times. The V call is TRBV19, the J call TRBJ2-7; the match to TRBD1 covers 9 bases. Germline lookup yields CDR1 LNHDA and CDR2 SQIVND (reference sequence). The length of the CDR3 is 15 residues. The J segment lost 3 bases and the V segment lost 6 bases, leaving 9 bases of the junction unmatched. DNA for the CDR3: TGTGCCAGTAGCCCCGGGACAGGGCCTAGCTACGAGCAGTACTTC. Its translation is CASSPGTGPSYEQYF.

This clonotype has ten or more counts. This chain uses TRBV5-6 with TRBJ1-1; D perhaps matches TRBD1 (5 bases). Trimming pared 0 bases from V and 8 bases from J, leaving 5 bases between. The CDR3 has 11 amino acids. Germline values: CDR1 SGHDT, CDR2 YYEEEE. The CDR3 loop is CASSLDREAFF. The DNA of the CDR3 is TGTGCCAGCAGCTTGGACAGGGAAGCTTTCTTT.

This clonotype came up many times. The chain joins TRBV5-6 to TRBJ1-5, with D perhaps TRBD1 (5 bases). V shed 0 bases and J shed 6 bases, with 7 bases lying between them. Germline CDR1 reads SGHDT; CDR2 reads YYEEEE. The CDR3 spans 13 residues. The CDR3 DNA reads TGTGCCAGCAGCTTGGAGGGGACTCAGCCCCAGCATTTT. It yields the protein CASSLEGTQPQHF.

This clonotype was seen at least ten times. The CDR3: CASSFQQGAEAFF. In nucleotides, the CDR3 is TGTGCCAGCAGCTTCCAACAGGGGGCGGAAGCTTTCTTT. The chain employs TRBV7-3 and TRBJ1-1; 9 nucleotides line up with TRBD1. V trimming: 3 bases; J trimming: 8 bases; junction bases outside the gene matches: 4. Looked up from germline, CDR1 is SGHTA and CDR2 is FQGTGA. This CDR3 contains 13 residues.

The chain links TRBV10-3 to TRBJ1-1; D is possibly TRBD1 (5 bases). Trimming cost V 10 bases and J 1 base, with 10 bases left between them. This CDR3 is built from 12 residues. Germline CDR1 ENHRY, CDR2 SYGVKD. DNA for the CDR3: TGTGCCACGCTAAGGGGGAACACTGAAGCTTTCTTT. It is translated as CATLRGNTEAFF.

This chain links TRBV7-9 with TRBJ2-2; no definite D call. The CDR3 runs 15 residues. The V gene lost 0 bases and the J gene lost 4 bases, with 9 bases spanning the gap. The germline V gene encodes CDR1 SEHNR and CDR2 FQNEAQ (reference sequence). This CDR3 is CASSLAHPGTGELFF. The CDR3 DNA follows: TGTGCCAGCAGCTTAGCACACCCGGGCACCGGGGAGCTGTTTTTT.

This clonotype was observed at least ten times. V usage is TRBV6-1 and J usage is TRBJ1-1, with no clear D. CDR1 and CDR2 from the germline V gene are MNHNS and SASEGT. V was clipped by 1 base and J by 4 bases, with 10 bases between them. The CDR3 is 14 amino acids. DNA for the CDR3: TGTGCCAGCAGTGAAGTGACTGGCATCACTGAAGCTTTCTTT. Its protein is CASSEVTGITEAFF.

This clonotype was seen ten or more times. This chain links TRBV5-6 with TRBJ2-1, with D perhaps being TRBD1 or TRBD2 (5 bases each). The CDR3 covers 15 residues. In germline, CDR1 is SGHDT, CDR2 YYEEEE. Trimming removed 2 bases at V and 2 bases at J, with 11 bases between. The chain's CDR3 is CASSFGTMTYNEQFF. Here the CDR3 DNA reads TGTGCCAGCAGCTTTGGGACGATGACCTACAATGAGCAGTTCTTC.

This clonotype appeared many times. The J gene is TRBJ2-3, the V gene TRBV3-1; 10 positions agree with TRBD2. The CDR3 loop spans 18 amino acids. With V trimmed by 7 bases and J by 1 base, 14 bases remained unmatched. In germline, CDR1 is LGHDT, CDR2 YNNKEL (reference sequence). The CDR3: CASTYGLETSGGTDTQYF. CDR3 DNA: TGTGCCAGCACCTATGGGCTAGAAACTAGCGGGGGCACAGATACGCAGTATTTT.

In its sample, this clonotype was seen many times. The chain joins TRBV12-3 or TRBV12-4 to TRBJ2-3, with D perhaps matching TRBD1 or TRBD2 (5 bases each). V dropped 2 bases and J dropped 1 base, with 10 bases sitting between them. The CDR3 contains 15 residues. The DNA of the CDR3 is TGTGCCAGCAGTTTATCTGGGGGAGGCACAGATACGCAGTATTTT. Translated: CASSLSGGGTDTQYF.

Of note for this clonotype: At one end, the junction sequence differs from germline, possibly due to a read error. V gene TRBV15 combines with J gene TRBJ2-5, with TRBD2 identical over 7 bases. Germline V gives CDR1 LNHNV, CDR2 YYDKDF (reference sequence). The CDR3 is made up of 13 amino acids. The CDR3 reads CASSETGRETQYF. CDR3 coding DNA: TGTGCCTCCAGCGAAACCGGGAGGGAGACCCAGTACTTC. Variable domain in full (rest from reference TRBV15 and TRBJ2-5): DAMVIQNPRYQVTQFGKPVTLSCSQTLNHNVMYWYQQKSSQAPKLLFHYYDKDFNNEADTPDNFQSRRPNTSFCFLDIRSPGLGDTAMYLCASSETGRETQYFGPGTRLLVL.

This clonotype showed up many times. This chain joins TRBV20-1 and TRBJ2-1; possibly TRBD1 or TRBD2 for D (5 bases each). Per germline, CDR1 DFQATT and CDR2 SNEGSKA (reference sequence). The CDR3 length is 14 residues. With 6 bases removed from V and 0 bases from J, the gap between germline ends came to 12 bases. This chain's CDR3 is CSARGPDSYNEQFF. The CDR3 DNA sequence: TGCAGTGCCCGGGGACCGGACTCCTACAATGAGCAGTTCTTC.

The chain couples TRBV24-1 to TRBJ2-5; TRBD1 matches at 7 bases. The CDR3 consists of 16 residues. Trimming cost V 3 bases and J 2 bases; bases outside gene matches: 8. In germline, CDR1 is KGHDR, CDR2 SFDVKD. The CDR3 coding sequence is TGTGCCACCAGTGATGCTGCGACAGGGAAGCAAGAGACCCAGTACTTC. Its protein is CATSDAATGKQETQYF.

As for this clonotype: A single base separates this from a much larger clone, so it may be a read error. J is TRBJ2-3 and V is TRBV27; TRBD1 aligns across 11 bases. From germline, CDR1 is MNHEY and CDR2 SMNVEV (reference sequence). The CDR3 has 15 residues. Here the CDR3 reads CASSLMGTGGDTRYF. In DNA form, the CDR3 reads TGTGCCAGCAGTTTAATGGGGACAGGGGGAGATACGCGGTATTTT.

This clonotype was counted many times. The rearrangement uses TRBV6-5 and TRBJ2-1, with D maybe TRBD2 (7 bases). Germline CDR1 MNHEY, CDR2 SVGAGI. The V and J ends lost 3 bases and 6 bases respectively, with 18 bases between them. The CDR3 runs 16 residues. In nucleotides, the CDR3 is TGTGCCAGCAGTTATTTTCGTCCAGGGGAGGGCAATGAGCAGTTCTTC. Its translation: CASSYFRPGEGNEQFF.

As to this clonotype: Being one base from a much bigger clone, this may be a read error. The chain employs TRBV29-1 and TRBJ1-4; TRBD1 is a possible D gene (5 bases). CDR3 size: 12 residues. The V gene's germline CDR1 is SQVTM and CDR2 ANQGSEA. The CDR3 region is CSGRDLGEELFF. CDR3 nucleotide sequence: TGCAGCGGCCGGGACCTAGGTGAAGAACTGTTTTTT.

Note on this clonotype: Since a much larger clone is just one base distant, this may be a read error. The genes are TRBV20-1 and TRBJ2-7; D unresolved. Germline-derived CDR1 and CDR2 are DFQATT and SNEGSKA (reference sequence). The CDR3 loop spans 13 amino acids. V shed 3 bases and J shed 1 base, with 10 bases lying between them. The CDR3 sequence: CSASLGISYEQYF. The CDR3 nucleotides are TGCAGTGCTAGCTTGGGGATATCCTACGAGCAGTACTTC.

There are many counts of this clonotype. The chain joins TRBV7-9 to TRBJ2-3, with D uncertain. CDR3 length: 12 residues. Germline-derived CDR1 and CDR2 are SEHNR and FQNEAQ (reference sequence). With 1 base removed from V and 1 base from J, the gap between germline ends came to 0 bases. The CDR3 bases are TGTGCCAGCAGCTTAGGCACAGATACGCAGTATTTT. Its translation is CASSLGTDTQYF.

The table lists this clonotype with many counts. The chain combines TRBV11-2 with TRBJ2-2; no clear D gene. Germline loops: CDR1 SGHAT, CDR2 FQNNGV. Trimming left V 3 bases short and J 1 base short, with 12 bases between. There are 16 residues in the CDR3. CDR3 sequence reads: CASSFRSAGNTGELFF. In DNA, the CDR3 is TGTGCCAGCAGCTTTCGAAGTGCAGGGAACACCGGGGAGCTGTTTTTT.

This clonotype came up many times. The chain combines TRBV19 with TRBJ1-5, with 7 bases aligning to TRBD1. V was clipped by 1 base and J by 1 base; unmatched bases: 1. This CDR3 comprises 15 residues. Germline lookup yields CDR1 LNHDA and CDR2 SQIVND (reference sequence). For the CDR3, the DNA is TGTGCCAGTAGTATAGGCAGGGGGAGCAATCAGCCCCAGCATTTT. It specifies CASSIGRGSNQPQHF.

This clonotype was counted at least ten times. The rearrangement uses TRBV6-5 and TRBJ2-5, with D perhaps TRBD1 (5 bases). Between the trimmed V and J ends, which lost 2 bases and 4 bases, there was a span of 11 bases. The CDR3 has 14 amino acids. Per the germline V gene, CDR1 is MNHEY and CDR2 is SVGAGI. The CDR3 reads CASSYGRVVETQYF. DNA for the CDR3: TGTGCCAGCAGTTACGGCAGGGTGGTAGAGACCCAGTACTTC.

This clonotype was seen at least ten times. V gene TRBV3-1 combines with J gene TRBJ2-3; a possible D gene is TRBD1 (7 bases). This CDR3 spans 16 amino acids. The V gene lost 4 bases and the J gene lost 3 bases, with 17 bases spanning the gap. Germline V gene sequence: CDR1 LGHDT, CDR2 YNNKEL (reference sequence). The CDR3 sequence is CASSRSEGALTDTQYF. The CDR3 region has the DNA TGTGCCAGCAGCCGGTCGGAGGGGGCATTAACAGATACGCAGTATTTT.

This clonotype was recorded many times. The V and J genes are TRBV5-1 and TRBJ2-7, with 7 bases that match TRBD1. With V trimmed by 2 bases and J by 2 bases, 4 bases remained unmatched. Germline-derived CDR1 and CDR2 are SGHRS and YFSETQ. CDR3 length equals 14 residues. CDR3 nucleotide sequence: TGCGCCAGCAGCTTCCGGGACAGACCCTACGAGCAGTACTTC. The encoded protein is CASSFRDRPYEQYF.

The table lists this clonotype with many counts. The CDR3 reads CSAELGGFGEQYF. Written as DNA, the CDR3 is TGCAGTGCTGAGCTCGGCGGTTTTGGAGAGCAGTACTTC. The chain recombines TRBV20-1 with TRBJ2-7; D not certain. The CDR3 totals 13 residues. V lost 5 bases and J 7 bases, leaving 18 bases between the germline ends. Germline V lookup: CDR1 DFQATT, CDR2 SNEGSKA (reference sequence).

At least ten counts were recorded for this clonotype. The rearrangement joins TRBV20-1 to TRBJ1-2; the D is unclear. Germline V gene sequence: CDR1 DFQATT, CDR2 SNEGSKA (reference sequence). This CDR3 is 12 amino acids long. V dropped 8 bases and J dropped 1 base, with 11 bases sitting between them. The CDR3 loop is CSSKRHNYGYTF. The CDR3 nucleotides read TGCAGTTCTAAGAGACATAACTATGGCTACACCTTC.

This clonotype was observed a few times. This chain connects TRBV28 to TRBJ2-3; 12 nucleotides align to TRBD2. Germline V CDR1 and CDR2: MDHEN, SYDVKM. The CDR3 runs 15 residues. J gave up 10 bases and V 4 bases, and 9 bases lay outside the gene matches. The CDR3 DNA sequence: TGTGCCAGCAGTTCTAGCGGGGGGGCCTCGTGGGCGCAGTATTTT. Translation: CASSSSGGASWAQYF.

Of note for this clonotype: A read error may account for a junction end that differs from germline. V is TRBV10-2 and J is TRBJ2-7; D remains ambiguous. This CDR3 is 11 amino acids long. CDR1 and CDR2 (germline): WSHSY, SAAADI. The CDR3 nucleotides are TGCGCCAGCAGTTTGGCTTACGGGCAGTACTTC. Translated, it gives CASSLAYGQYF.

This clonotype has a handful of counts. CDR3 DNA sequence: TGTGCCATCAGTGAGTCGGGCGGGGCCTCTGGAAACACCATATATTTT. The encoded protein is CAISESGGASGNTIYF. The chain recombines TRBV10-3 with TRBJ1-3, with D perhaps TRBD1 (5 bases). CDR3 length: 16 residues. Between the trimmed V and J ends, which lost 0 bases and 0 bases, there was a span of 9 bases. CDR1 is ENHRY, CDR2 SYGVKD, per germline.

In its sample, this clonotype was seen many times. CDR3 DNA sequence: TGCAGTGCTCCCCGCGAGGGTTTTGGCACAGATACGCAGTATTTT. This codes for CSAPREGFGTDTQYF. The chain recombines TRBV20-1 with TRBJ2-3, with TRBD2 as a possible D gene (5 bases). This CDR3 has 15 amino acids. V lost 5 bases and J 1 base, leaving 16 bases between the germline ends. Germline values: CDR1 DFQATT, CDR2 SNEGSKA (reference sequence).

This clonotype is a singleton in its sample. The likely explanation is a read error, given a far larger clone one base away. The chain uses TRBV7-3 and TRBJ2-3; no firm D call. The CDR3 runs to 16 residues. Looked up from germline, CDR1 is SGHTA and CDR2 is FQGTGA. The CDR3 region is CASLKYPRMNTDTLYF. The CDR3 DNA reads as TGTGCCAGCCTTAAATACCCCCGCATGAACACAGATACGCTGTATTTT.